In its sample, the clone carrying this T cell receptor beta chain was seen a few times. Its antigen remains unknown. This entry comes from a study of CD8 T cell repertoires and HIV-1 epitope variants. Across the study: Twenty-five autologous and known Gag and Nef epitope variant peptides each stimulated T cells separately. T cells were cultured for about 9 days with cytokines added on days 3 and 7. Study-level points and caveats: Of eight or nine antigen-specific beta clonotypes, six appeared to cross-react with escape variants.

Sequencing used immunoSEQ multiplex PCR; TCRdb keeps in-frame clones, though not all of them. The data contain over 5,500 clones, 50% to 70% of them singletons. Per germline, CDR1 SGHTS and CDR2 YDEGEE. The trim removed 0 bases at V and 0 bases at J, leaving 3 bases unmatched. The CDR3 has 15 residues. V and J are TRBV5-8 and TRBJ2-7; 7 positions agree with TRBD1. Sequenced sample: cultured CD8+ T cells derived from PBMCs. This clonotype was obtained from a male donor with HIV. DNA for the CDR3: TGTGCCAGCAGCTTGGGGGACAGTGACTCCTACGAGCAGTACTTC. Its protein is CASSLGDSDSYEQYF.